What follows describes a single T cell receptor (beta chain). In the original processing: Estimates of nucleated cell counts were drawn from the amplification of reference gene primers. The protocol was immunoSEQ multiplex PCR, while the TCRdb copy is restricted to in-frame clones and leaves out a portion. That table is the source of V, J and clone size, and D and trimming were worked out from the DNA. The sample carries hundreds of thousands of clones, under 90% recorded once. The CDR3 totals 13 residues. Germline CDR1 reads MGHDK; CDR2 reads SYGVNS. V was shortened by 0 bases and J by 4 bases, with 6 bases between the two germline ends. These data originate in a study of blood T cell repertoires in COVID-19. Turning to the study itself: Acute and convalescent COVID-19 samples came from the United States, Italy and Spain. In each case, the material was cDNA or gDNA derived from T cells, B-cell-depleted T cells, or PBMCs.

The source material was peripheral blood. The chain carries TRBV25-1 and TRBJ1-1; D remains ambiguous. This TCR derives from a woman aged 40-49 years with active or convalescent COVID-19. CDR3 protein: CASSEYRATEAFF. Here the CDR3 DNA reads TGTGCCAGCAGTGAATATAGAGCCACTGAAGCTTTCTTT.